This T cell receptor beta chain was sequenced for a study of shared clonotypes between healthy human individuals. Study findings and constraints: Memory subsets had estimated richness that was generally smaller than that of naive subsets.

Comment on this clone: What it recognizes is unknown.

The ends were cut back, 4 bases at V and 0 bases at J, with 12 bases in the middle. Germline CDR1 reads SGHRS; CDR2 reads YFSETQ. The CDR3 contains 15 residues. It was into CD45RA+ naive and CD45RA-negative memory subsets that the CD4+ cells were split. Using immunoSEQ multiplex PCR, the repertoire was profiled, and TCRdb retains in-frame clones only, with some absent. The sample has about 2.5 million clones, 92% seen once; the top ten hold around 0.35%. The rearrangement joins TRBV5-1 to TRBJ2-3, with no clear D. Material: naive CD4+ T cells from PBMCs. Subset denoted: CD45RA+ positively selected. The source is a man aged 18 to 29 in good health. Some clones in this sample may be carry-over from other donors' samples. CDR3 amino acids: CASSPQVGSTDTQYF. The CDR3 bases are TGCGCCAGCAGCCCCCAGGTGGGGAGCACAGATACGCAGTATTTT. The complete variable domain, with remaining parts taken from reference TRBV5-1 and TRBJ2-3, reads KAGVTQTPRYLIKTRGQQVTLSCSPISGHRSVSWYQQTPGQGLQFLFEYFSETQRNKGNFPGRFSGRQFSNSRSEMNVSTLELGDSALYLCASSPQVGSTDTQYFGPGTRLTVL.